The rows below give T cell receptor beta chains drawn from one sample of a study of OX40 agonist ivuxolimab in advanced cancers. Profiled with immunoSEQ multiplex PCR; TCRdb holds only in-frame clones, not every one. The data contain 90,000 to 100,000 clones, approximately 88% of them seen just once; the ten biggest clones take up 0.5%. The sequenced sample was CD4+ or CD8+ T cells sorted from blood, obtained in a trial of the OX40 agonist ivuxolimab. The receptors were gathered from an adult with an advanced solid tumor such as melanoma, head and neck, liver or kidney cancer. The conserved cysteine and the conserved F or W are not part of the CDR3 here. The order of the fields is CDR3 length, V gene, J gene, CDR3 protein.

CDR3 length: 13; V gene: TRBV4-3; J gene: TRBJ1-1; CDR3 protein: ASRKRRNLNTEAF
CDR3 length: 15; V gene: TRBV7-9; J gene: TRBJ1-2; CDR3 protein: ASSFSVGTGGYRGYT
CDR3 length: 14; V gene: TRBV6-6; J gene: TRBJ2-1; CDR3 protein: ASSYSASGGKNEQF
CDR3 length: 14; V gene: TRBV5-1; J gene: TRBJ1-3; CDR3 protein: ASSLGAFSSGNTIY
CDR3 length: 14; V gene: TRBV27; J gene: TRBJ2-1; CDR3 protein: ASSPEELIAYNEQF
CDR3 length: 11; V gene: TRBV6-5; J gene: TRBJ1-3; CDR3 protein: ASSRPQGNTIY
CDR3 length: 15; V gene: TRBV7-3; J gene: TRBJ2-2; CDR3 protein: ASSPRSGGRNTGELF
CDR3 length: 11; V gene: TRBV2; J gene: TRBJ2-7; CDR3 protein: ASSERQTYEQY
CDR3 length: 14; V gene: TRBV5-4; J gene: TRBJ2-7; CDR3 protein: ASSPAGDAMFAEQY
CDR3 length: 11; V gene: TRBV6-1; J gene: TRBJ1-1; CDR3 protein: ANRFSGNTEAF
CDR3 length: 12; V gene: TRBV5-1; J gene: TRBJ2-1; CDR3 protein: ASSWTSGNNEQF
CDR3 length: 11; V gene: TRBV11-2; J gene: TRBJ2-7; CDR3 protein: ASSLGPSYEQY
CDR3 length: 13; V gene: TRBV9; J gene: TRBJ2-3; CDR3 protein: ASGVGEPSTDTQY
CDR3 length: 12; V gene: TRBV6-5; J gene: TRBJ2-5; CDR3 protein: ASSSLGDQETQY
CDR3 length: 12; V gene: TRBV2; J gene: TRBJ2-1; CDR3 protein: ASLRDRSYNEQF
CDR3 length: 12; V gene: TRBV6-5; J gene: TRBJ1-1; CDR3 protein: ASSEVGKNTEAF
CDR3 length: 12; V gene: TRBV29-1; J gene: TRBJ1-4; CDR3 protein: SVKGAGNNEKLF
CDR3 length: 13; V gene: TRBV7-2; J gene: TRBJ1-5; CDR3 protein: ASSFLAGFNQPQH
CDR3 length: 15; V gene: TRBV2; J gene: TRBJ1-4; CDR3 protein: ASSRPRQTRTNEKLF
CDR3 length: 13; V gene: TRBV5-1; J gene: TRBJ2-7; CDR3 protein: ASSPQGDGGREQY
CDR3 length: 12; V gene: TRBV18; J gene: TRBJ2-5; CDR3 protein: ASSPRDITETQY
CDR3 length: 11; V gene: TRBV6-5; J gene: TRBJ1-1; CDR3 protein: ASSYSGGREAF